Below are 12 T cell receptor beta chains sequenced from a single sample in a study of cytomegalovirus exposure and HLA in healthy donors. TCRdb's copy holds only in-frame clones and misses some; the assay was immunoSEQ multiplex PCR. This repertoire shows 150,000 to 200,000 clones, roughly 88% found once; its top ten account for over 1.3%. The sample was PBMCs. The origin of the receptors is a woman under 30 in good health and CMV-seronegative.

The J gene is TRBJ1-1, the V gene TRBV4-1; D gene ambiguous. There are 18 residues in the CDR3. Germline V gene lookup returns CDR1 MGHRA and CDR2 YSYEKL. V was shortened by 0 bases and J by 0 bases, with 17 bases between the two germline ends. Here the CDR3 reads CASSQDSGLPVMNTEAFF. The CDR3 DNA reads TGCGCCAGCAGCCAAGATTCAGGTCTTCCCGTCATGAACACTGAAGCTTTCTTT.

The chain joins TRBV9 to TRBJ2-1, with D tentatively TRBD1 (5 bases). Germline V lookup: CDR1 SGDLS, CDR2 YYNGEE. This CDR3 has 13 residues. Trimming stripped 4 bases from V and 6 bases from J, with 11 bases between. DNA of the CDR3: TGTGCCAGCAGCATCTACCAGGGCAATGAGCAGTTCTTC. Translation: CASSIYQGNEQFF.

The V and J genes are TRBV6-1 and TRBJ1-2; the D is unclear. The CDR3 has 18 amino acids. The germline V gene encodes CDR1 MNHNS and CDR2 SASEGT. V was pared by 2 bases and J by 4 bases, with 23 bases between. For the CDR3, the DNA is TGTGCCAGCAGTGAATTTCTTGGTTCGAGGTCATTTGGCTATGGCTACACCTTC. This translates into CASSEFLGSRSFGYGYTF.

The rearrangement joins TRBV18 to TRBJ1-5; TRBD1 matches at 7 bases. Per the germline V gene, CDR1 is KGHSH and CDR2 is LQKENI. The V segment lost 4 bases and the J segment 0 bases; nucleotides outside the gene matches: 9. The CDR3 is 17 residues long. CDR3 nucleotides: TGTGCCAGCTCACACGTTGGGACAGATTATAGCAATCAGCCCCAGCATTTT. Translation: CASSHVGTDYSNQPQHF.

This sequence joins TRBV6-1 and TRBJ2-7; 7 bases are shared with TRBD1. The J segment lost 3 bases and the V segment lost 4 bases, leaving 3 bases of the junction unmatched. From germline, CDR1 is MNHNS and CDR2 SASEGT. CDR3 length: 13 residues. The chain's CDR3 is CASSVRQGYEQYF. For the CDR3, the DNA is TGTGCCAGCAGTGTCCGACAGGGCTACGAGCAGTACTTC.

This chain links TRBV18 with TRBJ2-7, with D maybe TRBD1 (5 bases). The V gene lost 3 bases and the J gene lost 2 bases, with 11 bases spanning the gap. The length of the CDR3 is 14 residues. Germline assignment: CDR1 KGHSH and CDR2 LQKENI. As DNA, the CDR3 is TGTGCCAGCTCACCGGGGCCTTCCGCCTACGAGCAGTACTTC. It encodes CASSPGPSAYEQYF.

As DNA, the CDR3 is TGTGCTAGTGGTTCGGGGACTAGCGGCGGGATCGAGTATTTT. Translated, it gives CASGSGTSGGIEYF. The chain combines TRBV12-5 with TRBJ2-3; 11 bases are shared with TRBD2. Unmatched junction bases numbered 10, after V lost 4 bases and J lost 13 bases. The CDR3 totals 14 residues. Germline CDR1 and CDR2: LGHNT and FRNRAP.

V usage is TRBV4-1 and J usage is TRBJ2-5; 8 positions match TRBD2. Trimming took 1 base from V and 0 from J; bases not matched to a gene: 4. The CDR3 is made up of 16 amino acids. CDR1 is MGHRA, CDR2 YSYEKL, per germline. The CDR3 loop reads CASSQVSGSYQETQYF. The CDR3 DNA reads TGCGCCAGCAGCCAAGTGAGCGGGAGTTACCAAGAGACCCAGTACTTC.

The chain is built from TRBV9 and TRBJ2-7, with TRBD2 identical over 9 bases. The CDR3 sequence is 16 residues long. CDR1 is SGDLS and CDR2 is YYNGEE in the germline V gene. J gave up 7 bases and V 2 bases, and 13 bases lay outside the gene matches. The CDR3 reads CASSVEAGGPLREQYF. The CDR3 DNA follows: TGTGCCAGCAGCGTGGAAGCGGGAGGCCCGTTGCGGGAGCAGTACTTC.

The chain links TRBV18 to TRBJ2-5; TRBD1 matches at 9 bases. The V and J ends lost 1 base and 4 bases, in that order; junction bases with no gene match: 7. This CDR3 spans 16 amino acids. Germline V gene sequence: CDR1 KGHSH, CDR2 LQKENI. CDR3 in DNA: TGTGCCAGCTCACCACTCGCAGGACAGGGGAGAGAGACCCAGTACTTC. Translated, it gives CASSPLAGQGRETQYF.

This chain joins TRBV9 and TRBJ2-7, with D tentatively TRBD1 (6 bases). The length of the CDR3 is 13 residues. The V end was cut by 3 bases, the J end by 6 bases, with 13 bases between. CDR1 and CDR2 from the germline V gene are SGDLS and YYNGEE. In DNA, the CDR3 is TGTGCCAGCAGCGGGACGAAGGGGGTCGAGCAGTACTTC. Protein sequence: CASSGTKGVEQYF.

The J gene is TRBJ2-1, the V gene TRBV6-1, with 12 bases identical to TRBD2. Trimming took 6 bases from V and 4 from J; bases not matched to a gene: 4. Germline-derived CDR1 and CDR2 are MNHNS and SASEGT. This CDR3 has 15 residues. The CDR3 here is CASRTSGGRYNEQFF. Written as DNA, the CDR3 is TGTGCCAGCAGAACTAGCGGGGGGAGATACAATGAGCAGTTCTTC.